A selection of T cell receptor beta chains follows, all from one sample in a study of blood T cell repertoires in COVID-19. The method was immunoSEQ multiplex PCR; TCRdb's version includes in-frame clones alone and lacks a portion of them. The table has some 97,000 clones, roughly 92% seen once. The sample comprised peripheral blood. Receptors originate from a man between 65 and 79 years old with acute or convalescent COVID-19. The CDR3 runs from the conserved cysteine through the conserved F or W. The D gene is left open where the match is weak. Clone size is given for some rows only: seen once, a few or many times, or a class if the clone is expanded.

J: TRBJ2-1
V: TRBV6-5
size: once
D: TRBD1
CDR3: CASSYNPWTGVNEQFF
DNA: TGTGCCAGCAGTTACAACCCTTGGACAGGGGTCAATGAGCAGTTCTTC

J: TRBJ2-7
V: TRBV11-2
size: .
D: TRBD2
CDR3: CASSPSGTSTNEQYF
DNA: TGTGCCAGCAGTCCTTCCGGGACTAGCACCAACGAGCAGTACTTC

J: TRBJ1-3
V: TRBV18
size: .
D: .
CDR3: CASSPPQPGAGNTIYF
DNA: TGTGCCAGCTCACCACCGCAACCCGGAGCGGGAAACACCATATATTTT

J: TRBJ1-2
V: TRBV10-3
size: once
D: .
CDR3: CAIGSRTPGTYGYTF
DNA: TGTGCCATCGGGAGTCGGACCCCCGGCACCTATGGCTACACCTTC

J: TRBJ1-1
V: TRBV3-1/TRBV3-2
size: .
D: .
CDR3: CASSQDWGRGTEAFF
DNA: TGTGCCAGCAGCCAAGATTGGGGGCGGGGGACTGAAGCTTTCTTT

J: TRBJ1-1
V: TRBV20-1
size: .
D: .
CDR3: CSASPRGTEAFF
DNA: TGCAGTGCTAGTCCAAGGGGGACTGAAGCTTTCTTT

J: TRBJ1-3
V: TRBV5-1
size: .
D: .
CDR3: CASRYQASGNTIYF
DNA: TGCGCCAGCAGATATCAGGCTTCTGGAAACACCATATATTTT

J: TRBJ2-1
V: TRBV9
size: .
D: TRBD2
CDR3: CASSAHPLAGGGNEQFF
DNA: TGTGCCAGCAGCGCACACCCTCTAGCGGGAGGAGGCAATGAGCAGTTCTTC

J: TRBJ2-7
V: TRBV30
size: .
D: TRBD1
CDR3: CAWSPGQDYEQYF
DNA: TGTGCCTGGAGCCCCGGACAGGATTACGAGCAGTACTTC

J: TRBJ2-2
V: TRBV5-1
size: .
D: TRBD1
CDR3: CASSTWTGGATGELFF
DNA: TGCGCCAGCAGCACCTGGACAGGGGGCGCAACCGGGGAGCTGTTTTTT

J: TRBJ2-5
V: TRBV4-3
size: once
D: TRBD2
CDR3: CASSQGLAGVEETQYF
DNA: TGCGCCAGCAGCCAAGGACTAGCGGGAGTCGAGGAGACCCAGTACTTC

J: TRBJ2-1
V: TRBV25-1
size: .
D: TRBD2
CDR3: CATWVGGEQFF
DNA: TGTGCTACGTGGGTGGGGGGGGAGCAGTTCTTC

J: TRBJ1-4
V: TRBV6-6
size: .
D: .
CDR3: CASSYQGRGNEKLFF
DNA: TGTGCCAGCAGTTACCAAGGCCGGGGTAATGAAAAACTGTTTTTT

J: TRBJ1-2
V: TRBV5-6
size: .
D: TRBD1
CDR3: CASSRDRGMSGYTF
DNA: TGTGCCAGCAGCCGGGACAGGGGGATGAGCGGCTACACCTTC

J: TRBJ2-1
V: TRBV5-1
size: .
D: TRBD1
CDR3: CASSSPGQGYFIEQFF
DNA: TGCGCCAGCAGCTCCCCTGGACAGGGATATTTCATTGAGCAGTTCTTC

J: TRBJ2-7
V: TRBV11-3
size: .
D: TRBD2
CDR3: CASSLGTGGPSREQYF
DNA: TGTGCCAGCAGCTTAGGGACGGGAGGGCCCTCGCGGGAGCAGTACTTC

J: TRBJ2-7
V: TRBV7-2
size: .
D: TRBD2
CDR3: CASSYRLAGTYEQYF
DNA: TGTGCCAGCAGTTACCGACTAGCGGGGACCTACGAGCAGTACTTC

J: TRBJ1-2
V: TRBV5-4
size: .
D: TRBD1
CDR3: CASSPDSRGYGYTF
DNA: TGTGCCAGCAGCCCGGACTCCAGGGGGTATGGCTACACCTTC

J: TRBJ1-1
V: TRBV18
size: .
D: .
CDR3: CASSADRLNTEAFF
DNA: TGTGCCAGCTCAGCGGACAGATTGAACACTGAAGCTTTCTTT

J: TRBJ1-2
V: TRBV30
size: .
D: .
CDR3: CACDGFGYGYTF
DNA: TGTGCCTGTGACGGGTTCGGCTATGGCTACACCTTC

J: TRBJ1-6
V: TRBV7-8
size: .
D: .
CDR3: CASRQGERDSPLHF
DNA: TGTGCCAGCAGACAGGGAGAAAGGGATTCACCCCTCCACTTT

J: TRBJ2-5
V: TRBV19
size: .
D: TRBD1
CDR3: CASSTRGQGTETQYF
DNA: TGTGCCAGTAGTACCCGGGGACAGGGAACCGAGACCCAGTACTTC

J: TRBJ2-3
V: TRBV7-2
size: .
D: TRBD2
CDR3: CASSSPSGSPLGPDTQYF
DNA: TGTGCCAGCAGCTCCCCTAGCGGGAGCCCACTGGGGCCAGATACGCAGTATTTT

J: TRBJ2-1
V: TRBV6-6
size: .
D: TRBD2
CDR3: CASSSPAGGPNEQFF
DNA: TGTGCCAGCAGTTCCCCAGCGGGGGGGCCAAATGAGCAGTTCTTC

J: TRBJ2-1
V: TRBV12-3/TRBV12-4
size: .
D: .
CDR3: CASSFGGRSWFF
DNA: TGTGCCAGCAGTTTTGGGGGGAGGTCGTGGTTCTTC

J: TRBJ2-2
V: TRBV2
size: once
D: TRBD2
CDR3: CASLPRASGGVGELFF
DNA: TGTGCCAGCCTGCCCCGAGCTAGCGGGGGGGTCGGGGAGCTGTTTTTT

J: TRBJ2-7
V: TRBV21-1
size: once
D: .
CDR3: CASSKVERTAIYEQYF
DNA: TGTGCCAGCAGCAAAGTCGAGCGGACAGCAATCTACGAGCAGTACTTC

J: TRBJ1-6
V: TRBV27
size: .
D: .
CDR3: CASSLFGGANNSPLHF
DNA: TGTGCCAGCAGTTTATTCGGCGGGGCCAATAATTCACCCCTCCACTTT

J: TRBJ2-7
V: TRBV4-1
size: .
D: TRBD2
CDR3: CASSQGLGSYEQYF
DNA: TGCGCCAGCAGCCAGGGACTAGGGTCCTACGAGCAGTACTTC

J: TRBJ2-2
V: TRBV7-9
size: once
D: .
CDR3: CASSRGGAGELFF
DNA: TGTGCCAGCAGCCGAGGGGGAGCCGGGGAGCTGTTTTTT

J: TRBJ1-2
V: TRBV6-1
size: .
D: .
CDR3: CASSEAQGQEYGYTF
DNA: TGTGCCAGCAGTGAAGCGCAGGGCCAGGAGTATGGCTACACCTTC

J: TRBJ1-1
V: TRBV7-3
size: .
D: .
CDR3: CASSLQGNTEAFF
DNA: TGTGCCAGCAGTTTACAGGGGAACACTGAAGCTTTCTTT

J: TRBJ2-3
V: TRBV19
size: .
D: .
CDR3: CASSIPRSTDTQYF
DNA: TGTGCCAGTAGTATACCTAGGAGTACAGATACGCAGTATTTT

J: TRBJ1-2
V: TRBV27
size: once
D: TRBD1
CDR3: CASSPRTGEVYGYTF
DNA: TGTGCCAGCAGTCCAAGGACAGGGGAAGTCTATGGCTACACCTTC

J: TRBJ1-6
V: TRBV5-1
size: .
D: .
CDR3: CASSFSRGEVTGSPLHF
DNA: TGCGCCAGCAGCTTTAGCAGGGGCGAGGTAACAGGGTCACCCCTCCACTTT

J: TRBJ2-1
V: TRBV7-8
size: once
D: TRBD2
CDR3: CASSATGTRNEQFF
DNA: TGTGCCAGCAGCGCCACCGGGACTAGGAATGAGCAGTTCTTC

J: TRBJ2-3
V: TRBV5-6
size: .
D: TRBD2
CDR3: CASSLSGGAKELDTQYF
DNA: TGTGCCAGCAGCCTCAGCGGGGGGGCCAAGGAATTGGATACGCAGTATTTT

J: TRBJ2-3
V: TRBV10-3
size: once
D: TRBD2
CDR3: CAISGTTSTDTQYF
DNA: TGTGCCATATCCGGGACTACTAGCACAGATACGCAGTATTTT

J: TRBJ2-1
V: TRBV6-4
size: few
D: TRBD2
CDR3: CASSSRGAGFNNEQFF
DNA: TGTGCCAGCAGCTCGCGGGGGGCGGGGTTTAACAATGAGCAGTTCTTC